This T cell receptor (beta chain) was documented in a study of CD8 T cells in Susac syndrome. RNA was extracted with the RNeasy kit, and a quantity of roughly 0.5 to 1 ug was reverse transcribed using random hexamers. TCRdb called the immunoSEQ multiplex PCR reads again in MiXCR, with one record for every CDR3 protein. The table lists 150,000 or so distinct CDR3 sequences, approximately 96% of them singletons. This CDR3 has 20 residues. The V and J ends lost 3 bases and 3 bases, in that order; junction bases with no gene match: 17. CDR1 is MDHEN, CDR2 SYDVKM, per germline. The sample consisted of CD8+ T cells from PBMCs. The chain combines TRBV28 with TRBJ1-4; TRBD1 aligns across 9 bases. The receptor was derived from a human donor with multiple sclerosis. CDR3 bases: TGTGCCAGCAGTTTCCCCCGAGGACAGGGGTCTTTTCGGGCTAATGAAAAACTGTTTTTT. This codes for CASSFPRGQGSFRANEKLFF. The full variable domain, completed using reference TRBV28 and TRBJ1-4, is DVKVTQSSRYLVKRTGEKVFLECVQDMDHENMFWYRQDPGLGLRLIYFSYDVKMKEKGDIPEGYSVSREKKERFSLILESASTNQTSMYLCASSFPRGQGSFRANEKLFFGSGTQLSVL.